This TCR beta chain was sequenced for a study of blood T cells in healthy people across ages. Alongside a J-beta primer mix, a sample-barcoded 5' primer served in a second PCR lasting roughly 6 to 11 cycles. TCRdb recomputed calls from the 5' RACE reads with MiXCR, one row per CDR3 protein. Of more than 800,000 distinct CDR3 sequences listed, around 30% are singletons. Trimming took 4 bases from V and 10 from J, leaving 11 bases between them. The germline V gene encodes CDR1 PRHDT and CDR2 FYEKMQ (reference sequence). This CDR3 has 12 residues. Donors gave 8 to 10 milliliters of peripheral blood apiece.

The source material was blood. The chain recombines TRBV13 with TRBJ2-1; no firm D call. This TCR was sampled from a woman of 80 years or more in good health. The CDR3 DNA reads TGTGCCAGCAGCTGCCCCCCCCGGGAGCAGTTCTTC. This codes for CASSCPPREQFF.